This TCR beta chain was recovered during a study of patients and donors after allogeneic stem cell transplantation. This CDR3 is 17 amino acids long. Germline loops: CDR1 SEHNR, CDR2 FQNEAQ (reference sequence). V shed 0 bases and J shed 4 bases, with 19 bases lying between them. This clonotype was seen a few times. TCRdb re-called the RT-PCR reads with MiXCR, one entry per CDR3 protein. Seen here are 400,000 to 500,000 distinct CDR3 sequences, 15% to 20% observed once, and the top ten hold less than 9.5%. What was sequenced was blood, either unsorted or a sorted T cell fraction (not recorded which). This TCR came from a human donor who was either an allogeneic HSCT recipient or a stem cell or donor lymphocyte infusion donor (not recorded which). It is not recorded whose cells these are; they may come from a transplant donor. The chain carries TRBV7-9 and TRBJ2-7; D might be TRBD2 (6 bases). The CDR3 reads CASSLAGGTPLIYEQYF. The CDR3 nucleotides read TGTGCCAGCAGCTTAGCTGGTGGGACTCCACTCATTTACGAGCAGTACTTC.